A single sample gave rise to the 12 T cell receptor beta chains below, sequenced in a study of blood T cell repertoires in COVID-19. Method: immunoSEQ multiplex PCR; TCRdb's copy keeps in-frame clones and lacks some. The sample records about 99,000 clones, 79% being singletons. The sample comprised peripheral blood. The receptors here all came from a woman of 80 years or more with active or convalescent COVID-19.

This chain uses TRBV27 with TRBJ2-1; TRBD2 matches 12 bases. This CDR3 contains 14 residues. Germline assignment: CDR1 MNHEY and CDR2 SMNVEV (reference sequence). V lost 8 bases to trimming and J lost 13 bases; unmatched junction nucleotides: 12. The CDR3 nucleotides read TGTGCCAGCGGCGGGACTAGCGGGTTCCCCTCCCAGTTCTTC. Protein sequence: CASGGTSGFPSQFF.

The V gene is TRBV6-2 or TRBV6-3, the J gene TRBJ2-7; 9 bases fit TRBD1. This CDR3 region has 15 residues. Germline CDR1 is MNHEY and CDR2 is SVGEGT. The V and J ends lost 2 bases and 4 bases, in that order; junction bases with no gene match: 6. The CDR3 reads CASSYLDRGRYEQYF. The CDR3 DNA follows: TGTGCCAGCAGTTACCTCGACAGGGGGAGGTACGAGCAGTACTTC.

V usage is TRBV11-1 and J usage is TRBJ2-1, with 7 nucleotides matching TRBD2. Germline CDR1 reads SGHAT; CDR2 reads FQDESV (reference sequence). The CDR3 runs 14 residues. The V segment lost 6 bases and the J segment 3 bases; nucleotides outside the gene matches: 5. CDR3 region: CASRKSGNYNEQFF. For the CDR3, the DNA is TGTGCCAGCAGAAAGAGCGGGAACTACAATGAGCAGTTCTTC.

This chain links TRBV2 with TRBJ1-2, with D unclear. V was clipped by 4 bases and J by 4 bases, with 10 bases between them. The germline V gene encodes CDR1 SNHLY and CDR2 FYNNEI. CDR3 length: 13 amino acids. CDR3 nucleotides: TGTGCCAGCAGTGTTGAGGCTAGCTATGGCTACACCTTC. Translation: CASSVEASYGYTF.

The genes are TRBV29-1 and TRBJ1-2; D might be TRBD1 (6 bases). Germline V gene data show CDR1 as SQVTM and CDR2 as ANQGSEA. The CDR3 runs to 15 residues. The V end was cut by 4 bases, the J end by 6 bases, with 21 bases between. CDR3: CSVAPGQGIRDGYTF. CDR3 nucleotide sequence: TGCAGCGTTGCCCCCGGGCAGGGGATTCGAGATGGCTACACCTTC.

The rearrangement uses TRBV5-1 and TRBJ1-1; the match to TRBD1 covers 9 bases. CDR3 size: 15 residues. Per the germline V gene, CDR1 is SGHRS and CDR2 is YFSETQ. J was trimmed by 7 bases and V by 5 bases; bases with no gene match: 12. DNA of the CDR3: TGCGCCAGCAGAACCGGGACAGGGTTCGGAGGTGAAGCTTTCTTT. Residues: CASRTGTGFGGEAFF.

In its sample, this clone was seen once. The chain links TRBV5-6 to TRBJ1-2; 7 bases match TRBD1. This CDR3 is 13 amino acids long. From germline, CDR1 is SGHDT and CDR2 YYEEEE. Trimming at V came to 4 bases and at J to 7 bases, leaving 7 bases not matched to a gene. CDR3 DNA: TGTGCCAGCAGCGAGACCCGGGACAGTGGCTACACCTTC. Translation: CASSETRDSGYTF.

J is TRBJ2-1 and V is TRBV9; D perhaps matches TRBD2 (5 bases). Germline V gene data show CDR1 as SGDLS and CDR2 as YYNGEE. The CDR3 sequence is 15 residues long. Trimming took off 4 bases at V and 8 bases at J, with 19 bases between the two ends. The CDR3 DNA reads as TGTGCCAGCAGCTCGCTCCATCGGGGTCGAGATGAGCAGTTCTTC. It specifies CASSSLHRGRDEQFF.

The genes are TRBV19 and TRBJ2-1, with D maybe TRBD1 (6 bases). V lost 2 bases and J 7 bases, leaving 15 bases between the germline ends. Germline CDR1 LNHDA, CDR2 SQIVND (reference sequence). The CDR3 loop spans 15 amino acids. CDR3 sequence: CASSILGRGGNEQFF. CDR3 nucleotides: TGTGCCAGTAGTATACTGGGGCGAGGGGGTAATGAGCAGTTCTTC.

J is TRBJ1-5 and V is TRBV18; TRBD1 matches at 8 bases. Unmatched junction bases numbered 8, after V lost 3 bases and J lost 7 bases. Looked up from germline, CDR1 is KGHSH and CDR2 is LQKENI. The CDR3 length is 15 residues. DNA of the CDR3: TGTGCCAGCTCACCCCCTGGACAGGGAGGACAGCCCCAGCATTTT. It is translated as CASSPPGQGGQPQHF.

This clone came up a few times. The chain links TRBV3-1 (or the pseudogene TRBV3-2) to TRBJ1-2; the match to TRBD1 covers 8 bases. The V segment lost 2 bases and the J segment 3 bases; nucleotides outside the gene matches: 8. Germline V CDR1 and CDR2: LGHDT, YNNKEL (reference sequence). The CDR3 is 16 amino acids. The CDR3 bases are TGTGCCAGCAGCCAATCTGGGACAGGCGGTTACTATGGCTACACCTTC. Translated, it gives CASSQSGTGGYYGYTF.

The table lists this clone with a count of one. V gene TRBV11-1 combines with J gene TRBJ2-1; 10 bases fit TRBD2. The CDR3 length is 16 residues. From germline, CDR1 is SGHAT and CDR2 FQDESV (reference sequence). Germline trimming cut 2 bases from V and 1 base from J; bases unmatched to any gene: 2. CDR3 in amino acids: CASSLQTSGSYNEQFF. CDR3 DNA: TGTGCCAGCAGCTTACAGACTAGCGGGTCCTACAATGAGCAGTTCTTC.